A selection of T cell receptor beta chains follows, all from one sample in a study of blood T cell repertoires in COVID-19. Clones were read by immunoSEQ multiplex PCR, and TCRdb kept only the in-frame ones, dropping some. The sample records some 260,000 clones, around 90% being singletons. The sample comprised peripheral blood. These receptor sequences come from a man aged 80 or over with acute or convalescent COVID-19. Each CDR3 is given with its conserved first and last residue. The D gene is left open where the match is weak. Not every row has a clone size; where given, it reads once, few, many or a size class.

clone size	J gene	D gene	V gene	CDR3 protein	CDR3 DNA
-	TRBJ2-5	TRBD2	TRBV7-2	CASSLELAGGLKTQYF	TGTGCCAGCAGCTTAGAATTAGCGGGGGGTTTAAAGACCCAGTACTTC
-	TRBJ1-2	-	TRBV9	CASNRPGNYGYTF	TGTGCCAGCAACAGACCTGGTAACTATGGCTACACCTTC
-	TRBJ2-7	TRBD1	TRBV6-5	CASSSTQGAHYEQYF	TGTGCCAGCAGTTCCACCCAGGGGGCGCACTACGAGCAGTACTTC
-	TRBJ2-5	TRBD1	TRBV18	CASSPGQQETQYF	TGTGCCAGCTCCCCGGGACAGCAAGAGACCCAGTACTTC
-	TRBJ2-7	-	TRBV7-9	CASSLYSGKSSYEQYF	TGTGCCAGCAGCTTATATTCTGGTAAGAGCTCCTACGAGCAGTACTTC
-	TRBJ1-5	TRBD1	TRBV15	CATSGRTGGSNQPQHF	TGTGCCACCAGCGGCCGGACAGGGGGCAGCAATCAGCCCCAGCATTTT
few	TRBJ2-1	TRBD2	TRBV6-5	CASRLLAGIYNEQFF	TGTGCCAGCAGACTACTAGCGGGGATTTACAATGAGCAGTTCTTC
once	TRBJ1-1	-	TRBV20-1	CSALTVGEAFF	TGCAGTGCCCTGACTGTTGGTGAAGCTTTCTTT
-	TRBJ1-3	TRBD1	TRBV5-6	CAVRGQAGNTIYF	TGTGCCGTCAGGGGACAGGCGGGAAACACCATATATTTT
-	TRBJ1-2	TRBD1	TRBV7-8	CASSLGGQFYGYTF	TGTGCCAGCAGCTTAGGGGGACAGTTCTATGGCTACACCTTC
-	TRBJ1-6	-	TRBV13	CASSLEGVGSPLHF	TGTGCCAGCAGCTTAGAAGGGGTTGGTTCACCCCTCCACTTT
-	TRBJ2-1	TRBD2	TRBV6-2/TRBV6-3	CASSLPTSGGEFF	TGTGCCAGCAGTCTCCCGACTAGCGGGGGGGAGTTCTTC
once	TRBJ2-7	TRBD1	TRBV5-1	CASTGEFSYEQYF	TGCGCCAGTACAGGGGAGTTCTCCTACGAGCAGTACTTC
few	TRBJ2-1	TRBD2	TRBV2	CASSDARGGRNEQFF	TGTGCCAGCAGTGATGCGCGGGGGGGCCGCAATGAGCAGTTCTTC
-	TRBJ2-2	-	TRBV28	CASSFWTDTGELFF	TGTGCCAGCAGTTTTTGGACAGACACCGGGGAGCTGTTTTTT
-	TRBJ2-2	-	TRBV4-1	CASSLDSGTGELFF	TGCGCCAGCAGCCTTGATTCGGGAACCGGGGAGCTGTTTTTT
-	TRBJ2-3	TRBD2	TRBV19	CASSILAGPEYF	TGTGCCAGTAGTATACTAGCGGGGCCCGAGTATTTT
-	TRBJ2-2	-	TRBV9	CASSVALSTGELFF	TGTGCCAGCAGCGTAGCACTTTCCACCGGGGAGCTGTTTTTT
-	TRBJ2-3	TRBD1	TRBV4-3	CASSLVRDRGVDTQYF	TGCGCCAGCAGCCTGGTCCGGGACAGGGGTGTGGATACGCAGTATTTT